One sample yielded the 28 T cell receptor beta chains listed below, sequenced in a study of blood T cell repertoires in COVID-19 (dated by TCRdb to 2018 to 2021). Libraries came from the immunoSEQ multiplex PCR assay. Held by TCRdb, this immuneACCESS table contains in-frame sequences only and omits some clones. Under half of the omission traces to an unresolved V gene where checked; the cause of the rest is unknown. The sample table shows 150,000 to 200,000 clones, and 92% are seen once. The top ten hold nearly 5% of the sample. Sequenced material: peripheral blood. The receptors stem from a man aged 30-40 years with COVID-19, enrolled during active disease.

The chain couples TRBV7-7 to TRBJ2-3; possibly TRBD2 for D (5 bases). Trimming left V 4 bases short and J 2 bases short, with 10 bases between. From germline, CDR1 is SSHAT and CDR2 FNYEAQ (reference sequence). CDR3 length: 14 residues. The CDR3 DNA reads TGTGCCAGCAGCTCCCAGCGGATCACAGATACGCAGTATTTT. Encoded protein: CASSSQRITDTQYF.

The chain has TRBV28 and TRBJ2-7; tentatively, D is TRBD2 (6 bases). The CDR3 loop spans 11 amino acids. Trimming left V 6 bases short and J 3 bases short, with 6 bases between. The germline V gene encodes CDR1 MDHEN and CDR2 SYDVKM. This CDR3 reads CASRGGYEQYF. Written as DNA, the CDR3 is TGTGCCAGCAGGGGAGGCTACGAGCAGTACTTC.

The CDR3 region is CASSIRRAGEGETQYF. CDR3 sequence (DNA): TGTGCCAGTAGTATCCGCAGGGCGGGGGAGGGAGAGACCCAGTACTTC. The chain uses TRBV19 and TRBJ2-5, with TRBD2 matching 7 bases. Germline loops: CDR1 LNHDA, CDR2 SQIVND (reference sequence). The CDR3 is 16 residues long. V gave up 3 bases and J gave up 4 bases; unmatched junction bases: 11.

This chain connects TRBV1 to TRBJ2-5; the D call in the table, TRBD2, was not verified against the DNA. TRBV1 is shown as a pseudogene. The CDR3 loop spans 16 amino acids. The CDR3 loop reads CTSSQDKASGQETQYF. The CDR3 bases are TGCACCAGCAGCCAAGATAAAGCTAGCGGCCAAGAGACCCAGTACTTC.

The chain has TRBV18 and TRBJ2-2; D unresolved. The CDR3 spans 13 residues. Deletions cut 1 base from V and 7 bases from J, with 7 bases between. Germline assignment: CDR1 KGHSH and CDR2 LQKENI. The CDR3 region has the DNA TGTGCCAGCTCACCACGGCAGGTCGGGGAGCTGTTTTTT. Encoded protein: CASSPRQVGELFF.

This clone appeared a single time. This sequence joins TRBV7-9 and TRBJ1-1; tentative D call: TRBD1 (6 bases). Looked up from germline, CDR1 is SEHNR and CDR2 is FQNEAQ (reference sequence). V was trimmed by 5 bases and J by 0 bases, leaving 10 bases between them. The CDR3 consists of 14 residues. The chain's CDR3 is CASSEQGVNTEAFF. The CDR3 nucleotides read TGTGCCAGCAGCGAACAGGGAGTGAACACTGAAGCTTTCTTT.

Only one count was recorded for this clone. The CDR3 sequence is CASRLIDTEAFF. The CDR3 DNA reads TGCGCCAGCAGGCTTATAGACACTGAAGCTTTCTTT. The V gene is TRBV5-1, the J gene TRBJ1-1; D unresolved. CDR1 and CDR2 (germline): SGHRS, YFSETQ. The CDR3 totals 12 residues. Between the trimmed V and J ends, which lost 5 bases and 3 bases, there was a span of 8 bases.

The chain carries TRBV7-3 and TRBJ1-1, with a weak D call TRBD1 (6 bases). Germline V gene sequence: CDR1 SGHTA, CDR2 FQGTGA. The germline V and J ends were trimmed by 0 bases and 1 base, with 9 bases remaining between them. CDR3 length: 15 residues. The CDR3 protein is CASSLTRDKNTEAFF. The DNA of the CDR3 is TGTGCCAGCAGCTTAACTCGGGACAAGAACACTGAAGCTTTCTTT. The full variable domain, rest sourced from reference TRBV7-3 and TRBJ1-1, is GAGVSQTPSNKVTEKGKYVELRCDPISGHTALYWYRQSLGQGPEFLIYFQGTGAADDSGLPNDRFFAVRPEGSVSTLKIQRTERGDSAVYLCASSLTRDKNTEAFFGQGTRLTVV.

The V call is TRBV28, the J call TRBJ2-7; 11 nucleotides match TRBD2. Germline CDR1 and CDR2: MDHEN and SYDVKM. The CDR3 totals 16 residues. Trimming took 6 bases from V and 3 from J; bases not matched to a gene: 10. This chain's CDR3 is CASREISGRGNYEQYF. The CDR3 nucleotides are TGTGCCAGCAGAGAAATTAGCGGGAGGGGGAACTACGAGCAGTACTTC. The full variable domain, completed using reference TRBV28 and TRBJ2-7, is DVKVTQSSRYLVKRTGEKVFLECVQDMDHENMFWYRQDPGLGLRLIYFSYDVKMKEKGDIPEGYSVSREKKERFSLILESASTNQTSMYLCASREISGRGNYEQYFGPGTRLTVT.

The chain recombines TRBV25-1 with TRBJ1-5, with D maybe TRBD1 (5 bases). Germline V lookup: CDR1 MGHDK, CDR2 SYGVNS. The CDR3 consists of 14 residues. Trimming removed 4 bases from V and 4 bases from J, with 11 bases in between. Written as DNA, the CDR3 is TGTGCCAGCAGTGCCTCAGGGATTAATCAGCCCCAGCATTTT. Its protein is CASSASGINQPQHF.

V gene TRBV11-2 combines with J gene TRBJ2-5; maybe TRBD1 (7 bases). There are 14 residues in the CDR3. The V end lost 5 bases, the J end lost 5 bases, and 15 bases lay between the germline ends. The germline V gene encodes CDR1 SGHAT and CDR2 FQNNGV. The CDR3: CASSPQGGRETQYF. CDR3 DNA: TGTGCCAGCAGCCCCCAGGGGGGTCGGGAGACCCAGTACTTC.

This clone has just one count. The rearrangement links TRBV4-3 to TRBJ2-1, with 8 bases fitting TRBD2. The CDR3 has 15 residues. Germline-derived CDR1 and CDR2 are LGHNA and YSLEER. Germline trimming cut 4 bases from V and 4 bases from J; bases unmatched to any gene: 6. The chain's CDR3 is CASSPDSGVYNEQFF. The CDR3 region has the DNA TGCGCCAGCAGCCCCGATAGCGGGGTATACAATGAGCAGTTCTTC.

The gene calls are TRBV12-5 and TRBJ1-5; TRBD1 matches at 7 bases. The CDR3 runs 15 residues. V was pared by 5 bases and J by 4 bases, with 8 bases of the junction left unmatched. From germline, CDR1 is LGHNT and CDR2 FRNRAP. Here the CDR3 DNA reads TGTGCTAGTGGTCCTCCCGGGACAGCAAATCAGCCCCAGCATTTT. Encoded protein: CASGPPGTANQPQHF. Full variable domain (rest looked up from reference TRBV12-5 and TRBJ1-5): DARVTQTPRHKVTEMGQEVTMRCQPILGHNTVFWYRQTMMQGLELLAYFRNRAPLDDSGMPKDRFSAEMPDATLATLKIQPSEPRDSAVYFCASGPPGTANQPQHFGDGTRLSIL.

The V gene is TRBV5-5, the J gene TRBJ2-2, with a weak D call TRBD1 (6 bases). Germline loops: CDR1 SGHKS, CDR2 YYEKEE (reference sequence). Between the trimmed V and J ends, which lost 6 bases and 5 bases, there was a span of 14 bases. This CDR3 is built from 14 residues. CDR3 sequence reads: CASNIRGFTGELFF. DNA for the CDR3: TGTGCCAGCAACATCAGGGGTTTTACCGGGGAGCTGTTTTTT.

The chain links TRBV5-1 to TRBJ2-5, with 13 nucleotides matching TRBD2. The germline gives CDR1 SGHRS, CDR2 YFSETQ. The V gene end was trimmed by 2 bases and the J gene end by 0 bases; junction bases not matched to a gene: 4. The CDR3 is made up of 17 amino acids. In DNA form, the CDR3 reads TGCGCCAGCAGCTTTAAAGGGACTAGCGGGGACCAAGAGACCCAGTACTTC. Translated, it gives CASSFKGTSGDQETQYF.

The CDR3 loop is CASSLTGTGYYEQYF. In DNA, the CDR3 is TGTGCCAGTAGTCTTACCGGGACAGGATATTACGAGCAGTACTTC. The chain combines TRBV19 with TRBJ2-7, with 8 bases that match TRBD1. The ends lost 5 bases at V and 4 bases at J; junction bases unmatched: 10. The CDR3 sequence is 15 residues long. The V gene's germline CDR1 is LNHDA and CDR2 SQIVND (reference sequence). Filled out from reference TRBV19 and TRBJ2-7, the complete variable domain reads DGGITQSPKYLFRKEGQNVTLSCEQNLNHDAMYWYRQDPGQGLRLIYYSQIVNDFQKGDIAEGYSVSREKKESFPLTVTSAQKNPTAFYLCASSLTGTGYYEQYFGPGTRLTVT.

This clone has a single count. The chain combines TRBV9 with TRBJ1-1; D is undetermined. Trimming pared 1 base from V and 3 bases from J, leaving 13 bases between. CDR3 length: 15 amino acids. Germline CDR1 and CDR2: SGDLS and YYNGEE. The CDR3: CASSVSGRHYTEAFF. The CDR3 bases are TGTGCCAGCAGCGTAAGCGGGCGCCATTACACTGAAGCTTTCTTT.

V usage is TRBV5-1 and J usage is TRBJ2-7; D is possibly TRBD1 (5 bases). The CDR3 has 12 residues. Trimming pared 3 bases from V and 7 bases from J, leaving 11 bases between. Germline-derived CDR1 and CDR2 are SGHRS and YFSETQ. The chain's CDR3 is CASSWSPGEQYF. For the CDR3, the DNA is TGCGCCAGCAGCTGGTCACCAGGGGAGCAGTACTTC.

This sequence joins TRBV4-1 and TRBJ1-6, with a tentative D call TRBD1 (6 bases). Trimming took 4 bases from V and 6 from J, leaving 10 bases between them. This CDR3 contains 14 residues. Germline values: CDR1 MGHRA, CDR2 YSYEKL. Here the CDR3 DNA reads TGCGCCAGCAGCCTCCGGACAGCTAATTCACCCCTCCACTTT. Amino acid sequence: CASSLRTANSPLHF.

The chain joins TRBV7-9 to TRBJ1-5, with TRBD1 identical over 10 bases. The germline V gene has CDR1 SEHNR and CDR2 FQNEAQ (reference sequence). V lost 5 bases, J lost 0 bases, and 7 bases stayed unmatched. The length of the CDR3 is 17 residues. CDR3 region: CASSPPGTGASNQPQHF. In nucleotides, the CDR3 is TGTGCCAGCAGCCCGCCGGGGACAGGGGCTAGCAATCAGCCCCAGCATTTT.

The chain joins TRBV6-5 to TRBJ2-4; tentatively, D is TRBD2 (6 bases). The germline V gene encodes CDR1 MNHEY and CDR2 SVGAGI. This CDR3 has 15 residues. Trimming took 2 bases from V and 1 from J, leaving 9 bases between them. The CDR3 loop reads CASSYGGGAKNIQYF. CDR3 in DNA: TGTGCCAGCAGTTACGGTGGGGGGGCCAAAAACATTCAGTACTTC.

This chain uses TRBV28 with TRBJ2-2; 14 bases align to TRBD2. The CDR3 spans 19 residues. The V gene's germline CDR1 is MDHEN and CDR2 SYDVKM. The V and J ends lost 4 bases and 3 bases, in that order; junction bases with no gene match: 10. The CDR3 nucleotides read TGTGCCAGCAGTTCCCCGGGACTAGCGGGGGAAGGGGACACCGGGGAGCTGTTTTTT. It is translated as CASSSPGLAGEGDTGELFF.

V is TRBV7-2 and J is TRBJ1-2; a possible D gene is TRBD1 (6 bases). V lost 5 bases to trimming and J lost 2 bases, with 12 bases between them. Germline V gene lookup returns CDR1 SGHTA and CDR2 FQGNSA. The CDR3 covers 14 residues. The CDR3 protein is CASSPRGGNYGYTF. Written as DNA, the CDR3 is TGTGCCAGCAGCCCGAGGGGGGGAAACTATGGCTACACCTTC.

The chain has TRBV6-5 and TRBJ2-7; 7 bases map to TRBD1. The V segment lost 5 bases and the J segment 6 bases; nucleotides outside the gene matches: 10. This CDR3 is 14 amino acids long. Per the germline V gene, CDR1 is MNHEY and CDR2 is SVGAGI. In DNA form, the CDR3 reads TGTGCCAGCAGTCAAACACAGGGGTCTAGCGAGCAGTACTTC. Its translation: CASSQTQGSSEQYF.

In DNA form, the CDR3 reads TGTGCCAGCAGCTTATGGACGGGAAACTCTGGGGCCAACGTCCTGACTTTC. This codes for CASSLWTGNSGANVLTF. V gene TRBV7-9 combines with J gene TRBJ2-6, with TRBD2 as a possible D gene (5 bases). CDR3 length: 17 residues. The V gene lost 2 bases and the J gene lost 0 bases, with 11 bases spanning the gap. Per germline, CDR1 SEHNR and CDR2 FQNEAQ (reference sequence).

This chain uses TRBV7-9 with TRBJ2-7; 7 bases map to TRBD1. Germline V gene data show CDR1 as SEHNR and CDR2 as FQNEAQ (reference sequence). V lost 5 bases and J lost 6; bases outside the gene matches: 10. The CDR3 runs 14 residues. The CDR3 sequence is CASSPDRVFGEQYF. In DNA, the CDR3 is TGTGCCAGCAGCCCCGACAGGGTATTCGGCGAGCAGTACTTC.

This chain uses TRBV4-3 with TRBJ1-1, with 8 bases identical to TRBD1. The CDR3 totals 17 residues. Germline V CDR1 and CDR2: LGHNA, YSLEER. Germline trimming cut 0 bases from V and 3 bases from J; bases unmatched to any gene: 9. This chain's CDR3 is CASSQERLETGDTEAFF. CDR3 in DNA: TGCGCCAGCAGCCAAGAGAGGTTGGAGACAGGGGACACTGAAGCTTTCTTT.

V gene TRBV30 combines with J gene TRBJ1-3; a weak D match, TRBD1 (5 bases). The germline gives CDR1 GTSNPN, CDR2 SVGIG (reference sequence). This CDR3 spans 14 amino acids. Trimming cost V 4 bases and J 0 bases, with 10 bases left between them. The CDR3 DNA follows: TGTGCCTGGACTATGGGGGGCTCTGGAAACACCATATATTTT. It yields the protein CAWTMGGSGNTIYF. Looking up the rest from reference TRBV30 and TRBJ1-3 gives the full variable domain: SQTIHQWPATLVQPVGSPLSLECTVEGTSNPNLYWYRQAAGRGLQLLFYSVGIGQISSEVPQNLSASRPQDRQFILSSKKLLLSDSGFYLCAWTMGGSGNTIYFGEGSWLTVV.